A selection of T cell receptor beta chains follows, all from one sample in a study of blood T cell repertoires in COVID-19. Data came from immunoSEQ multiplex PCR; TCRdb stores just in-frame clones and leaves some out. The sample gives more than 45,000 clones, 70% to 90% of which show up once; about a tenth is in the top ten. Specimen: peripheral blood. Receptors originate from a human donor in a cohort sampled during active COVID-19. The CDR3 runs from the conserved cysteine through the conserved F or W. Each record gives: CDR3 DNA, CDR3 protein, V gene, CDR3 length, clone size, J gene, D gene. The D gene is left open where the match is weak. Not all rows give a size; the values are once, few, many and, for expanded clones, a class.

TGCGCCAGCAGCCAGGGGGGGCCCCAAGAGACCCAGTACTTC	CASSQGGPQETQYF	TRBV4-1	14	-	TRBJ2-5	-
TGTGCCTGGATAGCGGGGCCAGATACGCAGTATTTT	CAWIAGPDTQYF	TRBV30	12	-	TRBJ2-3	TRBD2
TGCGCCAGCAGCCTGGGACAGGGTCAAGAGACCCAGTACTTC	CASSLGQGQETQYF	TRBV5-1	14	-	TRBJ2-5	TRBD1
TGTGCCAGCACGCGCGGGGGGAGAACGGGCACAGATACGCAGTATTTT	CASTRGGRTGTDTQYF	TRBV28	16	-	TRBJ2-3	TRBD2
TGTGCCAGCTCACCACGGACAGGTCCACATAATTCACCCCTCCACTTT	CASSPRTGPHNSPLHF	TRBV18	16	few	TRBJ1-6	TRBD1
TGTGCCAGCAGTTACTCGCTCGGGTCCCCACAAGAGACCCAGTACTTC	CASSYSLGSPQETQYF	TRBV6-2/TRBV6-3	16	-	TRBJ2-5	-
TGCGCCAGCAGCCCCGGGGAAGACGCCTTGAATACGCAGTATTTT	CASSPGEDALNTQYF	TRBV4-1	15	-	TRBJ2-3	-
TGTGCCAGCGGAGTGGACATCGAGAATGAAAAACTGTTTTTT	CASGVDIENEKLFF	TRBV5-4	14	-	TRBJ1-4	-
TGTGCCAGCAGCTTAGGGGGGACTCCGGCCGGGGAGCTGTTTTTT	CASSLGGTPAGELFF	TRBV7-2	15	-	TRBJ2-2	-
TGTGCCAGCAGGCGGGACAGGGGCACTGAAGCTTTCTTT	CASRRDRGTEAFF	TRBV6-5	13	-	TRBJ1-1	TRBD1
TGTGCCAGCAGCTCAGGGGGCGGTGGCTACACCTTC	CASSSGGGGYTF	TRBV28	12	-	TRBJ1-2	TRBD1
TGTGCCAGCAGCTTGAGGGACAGGGGACTTGAGCAGTTCTTC	CASSLRDRGLEQFF	TRBV5-8	14	-	TRBJ2-1	TRBD1
TGTGCCAGCAGCCCAGGACAGGTTGGCACAGATACGCAGTATTTT	CASSPGQVGTDTQYF	TRBV9	15	-	TRBJ2-3	TRBD1
TGTGCCAGCAGCGTAGCTAGAGGGGGCGCGACCTACGAGCAGTACTTC	CASSVARGGATYEQYF	TRBV9	16	-	TRBJ2-7	TRBD1
TGTGCCAGCTCCCCCACTTCCCAGGGTGGGGCCAACGTCCTGACTTTC	CASSPTSQGGANVLTF	TRBV5-4	16	-	TRBJ2-6	-